Presented here are 3 T cell receptor beta chains from one specimen sequenced in a study of cytomegalovirus exposure and HLA in healthy donors. The primer mix had 60 Vbeta and 13 Jbeta primers. Clones were read by immunoSEQ multiplex PCR, and TCRdb kept only the in-frame ones, dropping some. Here the sample spans under 35,000 clones, about 60% being singletons. The sample taken for sequencing was PBMCs. The receptor set was obtained from a man aged 50 to 60 in good health and CMV-seropositive.

V gene TRBV7-3 combines with J gene TRBJ2-3; 8 bases line up with TRBD2. CDR3 size: 15 residues. The V gene's germline CDR1 is SGHTA and CDR2 FQGTGA. With 7 bases clipped from V and 2 bases from J, the junction kept 8 bases outside the gene matches. CDR3 nucleotides: TGTGCCAGCACCCCGGGGGGGGCCCCCACAGATACGCAGTATTTT. It translates to CASTPGGAPTDTQYF.

This chain links TRBV5-8 with TRBJ1-5; D is uncertain. Germline V CDR1 and CDR2: SGHTS, YDEGEE. V shed 2 bases and J shed 6 bases, with 9 bases lying between them. This CDR3 spans 13 amino acids. CDR3 residues: CASSFNSGQPQHF. CDR3 DNA: TGTGCCAGCAGCTTTAACTCGGGTCAGCCCCAGCATTTT.

This clone was seen a handful of times. This chain's CDR3 is CASSFWGRDTQYF. The CDR3 DNA reads TGCGCCAGCAGCTTTTGGGGGAGGGATACGCAGTATTTT. The V and J genes are TRBV5-1 and TRBJ2-3, with D perhaps TRBD2 (6 bases). Germline CDR1 is SGHRS and CDR2 is YFSETQ. Between the trimmed V and J ends, which lost 2 bases and 6 bases, there was a span of 10 bases. The CDR3 spans 13 residues.